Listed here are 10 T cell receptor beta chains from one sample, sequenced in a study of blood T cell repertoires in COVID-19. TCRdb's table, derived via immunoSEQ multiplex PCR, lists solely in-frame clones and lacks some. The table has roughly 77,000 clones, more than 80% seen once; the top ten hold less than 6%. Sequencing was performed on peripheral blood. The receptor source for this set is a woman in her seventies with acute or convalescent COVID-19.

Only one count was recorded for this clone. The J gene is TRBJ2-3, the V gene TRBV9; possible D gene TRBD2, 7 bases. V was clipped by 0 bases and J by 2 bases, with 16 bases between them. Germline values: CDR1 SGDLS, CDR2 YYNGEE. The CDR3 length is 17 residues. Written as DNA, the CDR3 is TGTGCCAGCAGCGTAGAAGGGGGGGCCCCTTCCACAGATACGCAGTATTTT. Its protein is CASSVEGGAPSTDTQYF.

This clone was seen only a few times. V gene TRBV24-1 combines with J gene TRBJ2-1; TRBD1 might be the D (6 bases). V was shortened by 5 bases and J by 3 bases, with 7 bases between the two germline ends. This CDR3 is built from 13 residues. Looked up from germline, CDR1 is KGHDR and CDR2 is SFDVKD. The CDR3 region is CATSGTVYNEQFF. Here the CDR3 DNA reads TGTGCCACCAGTGGGACAGTCTACAATGAGCAGTTCTTC.

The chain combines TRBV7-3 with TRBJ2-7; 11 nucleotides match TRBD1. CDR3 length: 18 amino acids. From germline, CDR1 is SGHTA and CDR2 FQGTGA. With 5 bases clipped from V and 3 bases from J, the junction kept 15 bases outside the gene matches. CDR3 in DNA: TGTGCCAGCAGCGCCACCGGGACAGGGGGTATATCCTTCTACGAGCAGTACTTC. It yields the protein CASSATGTGGISFYEQYF.

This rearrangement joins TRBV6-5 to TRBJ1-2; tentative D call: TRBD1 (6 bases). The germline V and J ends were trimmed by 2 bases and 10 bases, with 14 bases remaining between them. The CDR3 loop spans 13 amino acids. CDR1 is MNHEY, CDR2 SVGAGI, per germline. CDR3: CASSYLRQGNYTF. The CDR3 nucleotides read TGTGCCAGCAGTTACCTTAGGCAGGGGAACTACACCTTC.

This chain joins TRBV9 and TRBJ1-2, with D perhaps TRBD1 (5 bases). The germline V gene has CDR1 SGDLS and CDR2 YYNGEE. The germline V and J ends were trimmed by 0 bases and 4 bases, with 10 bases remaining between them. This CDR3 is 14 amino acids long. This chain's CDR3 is CASSVEAGPYGYTF. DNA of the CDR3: TGTGCCAGCAGCGTAGAAGCGGGGCCCTATGGCTACACCTTC. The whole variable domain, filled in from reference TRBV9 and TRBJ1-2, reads DSGVTQTPKHLITATGQRVTLRCSPRSGDLSVYWYQQSLDQGLQFLIQYYNGEERAKGNILERFSAQQFPDLHSELNLSSLELGDSALYFCASSVEAGPYGYTFGSGTRLTVV.

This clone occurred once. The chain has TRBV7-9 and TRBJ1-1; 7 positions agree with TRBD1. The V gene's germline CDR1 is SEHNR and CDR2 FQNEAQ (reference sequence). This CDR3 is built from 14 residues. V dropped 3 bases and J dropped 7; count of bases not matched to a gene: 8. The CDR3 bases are TGTGCCAGCAGCTTTACAGGGGCCACCGTTGAAGCTTTCTTT. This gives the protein CASSFTGATVEAFF.

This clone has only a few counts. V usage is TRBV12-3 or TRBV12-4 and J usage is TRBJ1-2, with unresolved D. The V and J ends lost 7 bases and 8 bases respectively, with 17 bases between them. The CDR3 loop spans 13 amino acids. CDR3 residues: CASTLGLGGGYTF. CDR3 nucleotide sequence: TGTGCCAGCACCCTCGGACTTGGTGGGGGCTACACCTTC.

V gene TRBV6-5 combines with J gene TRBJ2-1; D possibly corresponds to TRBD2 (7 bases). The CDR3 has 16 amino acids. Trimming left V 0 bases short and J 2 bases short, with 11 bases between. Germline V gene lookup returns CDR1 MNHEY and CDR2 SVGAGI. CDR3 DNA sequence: TGTGCCAGCAGTTACTCGAGGGGGGGGACCTACAATGAGCAGTTCTTC. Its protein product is CASSYSRGGTYNEQFF.

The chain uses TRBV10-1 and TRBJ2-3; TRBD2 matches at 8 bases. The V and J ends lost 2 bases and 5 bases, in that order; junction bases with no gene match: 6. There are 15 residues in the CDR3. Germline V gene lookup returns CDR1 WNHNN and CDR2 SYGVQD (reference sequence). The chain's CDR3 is CASSEEAGGLDTQYF. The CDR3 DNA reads TGCGCCAGCAGTGAGGAGGCGGGGGGATTAGATACGCAGTATTTT.

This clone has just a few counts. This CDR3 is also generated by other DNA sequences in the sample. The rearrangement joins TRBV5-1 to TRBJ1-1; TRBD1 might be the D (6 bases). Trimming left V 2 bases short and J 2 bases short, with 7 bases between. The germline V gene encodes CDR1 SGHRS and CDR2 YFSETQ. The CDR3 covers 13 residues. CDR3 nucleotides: TGCGCCAGCAGCTTACAGGGTAACACTGAAGCTTTCTTT. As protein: CASSLQGNTEAFF.